The sequence of this T cell receptor (beta chain) was determined in a study of T cell responses to AZD1222 COVID-19 vaccine. Study-level findings and limits: Among the donors, most were white British and more were female, and clonal diversity was possibly underestimated.

This clone was recorded once. The antigen remains unidentified. The method was immunoSEQ multiplex PCR; TCRdb's version includes in-frame clones alone and lacks a portion of them. The sample has some 94,000 clones; approximately 89% are singletons. The sequence was collected from an adult who received the AZD1222 COVID-19 vaccine. Material: peripheral blood, obtained 28 days after the second AZD1222 dose.

CDR3 loop: CASSRGLARADTQYF. The DNA for the CDR3 is TGTGCCAGCAGCCGTGGACTAGCGAGGGCAGATACGCAGTATTTT. This chain uses TRBV5-4 with TRBJ2-3, with 9 positions matching TRBD2. V gave up 4 bases and J gave up 4 bases; unmatched junction bases: 7. Germline CDR1 reads SGHNT; CDR2 reads YYREEE (reference sequence). The CDR3 has 15 amino acids.